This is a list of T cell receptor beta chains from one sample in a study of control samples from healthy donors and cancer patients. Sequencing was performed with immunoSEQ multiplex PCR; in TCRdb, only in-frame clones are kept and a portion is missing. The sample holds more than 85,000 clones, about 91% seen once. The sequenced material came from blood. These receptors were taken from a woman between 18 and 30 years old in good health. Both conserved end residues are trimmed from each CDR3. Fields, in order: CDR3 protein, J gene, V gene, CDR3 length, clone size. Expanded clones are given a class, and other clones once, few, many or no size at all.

CDR3aa: ASSRTGASNTEAF; j_gene: TRBJ1-1; v_gene: TRBV19; len: 13; abundance: -
CDR3aa: ASSYNTRGQYNTGELF; j_gene: TRBJ2-2; v_gene: TRBV6-2/TRBV6-3; len: 16; abundance: -
CDR3aa: ASSIDSYEQY; j_gene: TRBJ2-7; v_gene: TRBV12-3/TRBV12-4; len: 10; abundance: once
CDR3aa: ASSPGFFRATEAF; j_gene: TRBJ1-1; v_gene: TRBV19; len: 13; abundance: -
CDR3aa: ASKVSVNTEAF; j_gene: TRBJ1-1; v_gene: TRBV19; len: 11; abundance: -
CDR3aa: ASSPAGILDGYT; j_gene: TRBJ1-2; v_gene: TRBV18; len: 12; abundance: once
CDR3aa: ASRQGGLYEQY; j_gene: TRBJ2-7; v_gene: TRBV2; len: 11; abundance: -
CDR3aa: ASSLRDRVSGYT; j_gene: TRBJ1-2; v_gene: TRBV5-8; len: 12; abundance: -
CDR3aa: ATSRSLGITDTQY; j_gene: TRBJ2-3; v_gene: TRBV24-1; len: 13; abundance: -
CDR3aa: ASSQGSTQPQH; j_gene: TRBJ1-5; v_gene: TRBV5-6; len: 11; abundance: -
CDR3aa: ASASRRADTQY; j_gene: TRBJ2-3; v_gene: TRBV11-2; len: 11; abundance: -
CDR3aa: ASSLEWDRHNEQF; j_gene: TRBJ2-1; v_gene: TRBV5-1; len: 13; abundance: -
CDR3aa: ASSMFSSSGNTIY; j_gene: TRBJ1-3; v_gene: TRBV19; len: 13; abundance: -
CDR3aa: ASSLVWGLNEQY; j_gene: TRBJ2-7; v_gene: TRBV5-6; len: 12; abundance: once
CDR3aa: ASSQDGLAGVTQY; j_gene: TRBJ2-3; v_gene: TRBV3-1/TRBV3-2; len: 13; abundance: -
CDR3aa: ASSLEGADTQY; j_gene: TRBJ2-3; v_gene: TRBV5-1; len: 11; abundance: -
CDR3aa: ASSLSPQETQY; j_gene: TRBJ2-5; v_gene: TRBV5-4; len: 11; abundance: -
CDR3aa: ASSFRQGGSGGYT; j_gene: TRBJ1-2; v_gene: TRBV28; len: 13; abundance: -
CDR3aa: ASIIRVGTGELF; j_gene: TRBJ2-2; v_gene: TRBV6-5; len: 12; abundance: once
CDR3aa: ASRTTGGVFGYT; j_gene: TRBJ1-2; v_gene: TRBV6-5; len: 12; abundance: once
CDR3aa: ASSPMGSYNSPLH; j_gene: TRBJ1-6; v_gene: TRBV27; len: 13; abundance: -
CDR3aa: ASSQTGTVNTEAF; j_gene: TRBJ1-1; v_gene: TRBV6-5; len: 13; abundance: -
CDR3aa: ASSLGGINNSPLH; j_gene: TRBJ1-6; v_gene: TRBV5-4; len: 13; abundance: -
CDR3aa: ASSHYGSSEQY; j_gene: TRBJ2-7; v_gene: TRBV3-1/TRBV3-2; len: 11; abundance: -
CDR3aa: ASSLGGEKLF; j_gene: TRBJ1-4; v_gene: TRBV12-3/TRBV12-4; len: 10; abundance: -
CDR3aa: ASSLLEGAYISPLH; j_gene: TRBJ1-6; v_gene: TRBV28; len: 14; abundance: -
CDR3aa: TSRTSRVNMNTEAF; j_gene: TRBJ1-1; v_gene: TRBV1; len: 14; abundance: -
CDR3aa: AEGQGFDSPLH; j_gene: TRBJ1-6; v_gene: TRBV30; len: 11; abundance: -
CDR3aa: ASSQDRSGPSGNTIY; j_gene: TRBJ1-3; v_gene: TRBV4-1; len: 15; abundance: once
CDR3aa: ASSPDIIRGSPLH; j_gene: TRBJ1-6; v_gene: TRBV14; len: 13; abundance: -
CDR3aa: ASRDRGRGYT; j_gene: TRBJ1-2; v_gene: TRBV19; len: 10; abundance: -
CDR3aa: ASSYFSAERKQETQY; j_gene: TRBJ2-5; v_gene: TRBV6-7; len: 15; abundance: once
CDR3aa: ASSQDSTGAEVYSNQPQH; j_gene: TRBJ1-5; v_gene: TRBV14; len: 18; abundance: -
CDR3aa: ASSLFFAGSAGNTIY; j_gene: TRBJ1-3; v_gene: TRBV28; len: 15; abundance: -
CDR3aa: ATSDSGTGSSYEQY; j_gene: TRBJ2-7; v_gene: TRBV24-1; len: 14; abundance: -
CDR3aa: ASSTGTGYVAQH; j_gene: TRBJ1-5; v_gene: TRBV19; len: 12; abundance: once
CDR3aa: ATSRGGPYNEQF; j_gene: TRBJ2-1; v_gene: TRBV15; len: 12; abundance: -
CDR3aa: ASSKVLNTQY; j_gene: TRBJ2-3; v_gene: TRBV6-2/TRBV6-3; len: 10; abundance: -
CDR3aa: ASKVPPGQGANGYT; j_gene: TRBJ1-2; v_gene: TRBV5-6; len: 14; abundance: -
CDR3aa: ASSLIEQGEDGYT; j_gene: TRBJ1-2; v_gene: TRBV7-9; len: 13; abundance: -
CDR3aa: ASSLGRDSDTQY; j_gene: TRBJ2-3; v_gene: TRBV5-1; len: 12; abundance: -
CDR3aa: ASSFTGGSTEAF; j_gene: TRBJ1-1; v_gene: TRBV27; len: 12; abundance: -
CDR3aa: ASSQWGGDDGYT; j_gene: TRBJ1-2; v_gene: TRBV3-1/TRBV3-2; len: 12; abundance: few
CDR3aa: AWSEHSNQPQH; j_gene: TRBJ1-5; v_gene: TRBV30; len: 11; abundance: -
CDR3aa: ASSSLAGHSYEQY; j_gene: TRBJ2-7; v_gene: TRBV6-5; len: 13; abundance: -